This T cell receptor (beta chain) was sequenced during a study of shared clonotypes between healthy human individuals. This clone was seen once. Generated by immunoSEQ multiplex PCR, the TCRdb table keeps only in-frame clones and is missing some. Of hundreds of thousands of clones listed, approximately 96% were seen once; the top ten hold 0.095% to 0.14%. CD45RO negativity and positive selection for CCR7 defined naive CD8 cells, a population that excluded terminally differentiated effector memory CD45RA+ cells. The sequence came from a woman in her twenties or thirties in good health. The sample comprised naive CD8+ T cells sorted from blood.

The CDR3 DNA reads as TGTGCCAGTAGTATGGGCCTAACGGTTGGGGGCAGTGTGTTCTTC. Protein sequence: CASSMGLTVGGSVFF. V and J are TRBV19 and TRBJ2-1; a weak D match, TRBD1 (6 bases). Germline V gives CDR1 LNHDA, CDR2 SQIVND (reference sequence). V lost 3 bases to trimming and J lost 15 bases, with 24 bases between them. The CDR3 consists of 15 residues.